The following is a T cell receptor beta chain sequence with its context. Germline assignment: CDR1 MNHEY and CDR2 SVGAGI. Trimming removed 5 bases from V and 4 bases from J, with 8 bases in between. The CDR3 has 13 residues. These data are taken from a study of shared clonotypes between healthy human individuals. The protocol was immunoSEQ multiplex PCR, while the TCRdb copy is restricted to in-frame clones and leaves out a portion. The sample includes about 2.1 million clones, just under 95% of them seen just once. Naivety among CD8 cells was defined by CD45RO negativity and positive CCR7 selection, thereby excluding terminally differentiated effector memory CD45RA+ cells.

The V and J genes are TRBV6-5 and TRBJ2-2; D ambiguous. The receptor was derived from a man younger than 35 in good health. Some clones in this sample may be carry-over from other donors' samples. The sequencing sample was made of naive CD8+ T cells from PBMCs. The CDR3 is CASSGPGTGELFF. For the CDR3, the DNA is TGTGCCAGCAGTGGCCCGGGCACCGGGGAGCTGTTTTTT.